A selection of T cell receptor beta chains follows, all from one sample in a study of blood T cell repertoires in COVID-19. The table came from immunoSEQ multiplex PCR; TCRdb's copy has only in-frame clones and leaves some out. In the table there are 280,000 or so clones, approximately 91% of which are singletons. The material sequenced was peripheral blood. These receptors were taken from a man in his late teens or twenties with active or convalescent COVID-19. The CDR3 runs from the conserved cysteine through the conserved F or W. A D gene is named only where the DNA matches it firmly. Expanded clones are given a class, and other clones once, few, many or no size at all.

CASSSTPEAGNTIYF,TGTGCCAGCTCTTCGACCCCGGAGGCTGGAAACACCATATATTTT,-,15,TRBV18,-,TRBJ1-3
CASSFGRGRNEQFF,TGTGCCAGCAGCTTTGGCAGGGGGCGAAATGAGCAGTTCTTC,TRBD1,14,TRBV5-4,-,TRBJ2-1
CASSPTDRHTGELFF,TGTGCCAGCAGCCCGACGGACAGACACACCGGGGAGCTGTTTTTT,-,15,TRBV5-6,-,TRBJ2-2
CASGLGAFGRTFQETQYF,TGTGCTAGTGGTTTGGGGGCCTTTGGCAGAACATTTCAAGAGACCCAGTACTTC,-,18,TRBV12-5,-,TRBJ2-5
CASSAHGQEPGNTIYF,TGTGCCAGCAGCGCTCATGGACAGGAGCCTGGAAACACCATATATTTT,TRBD1,16,TRBV9,-,TRBJ1-3
CASSSRREGQETQYF,TGTGCCAGCAGCTCCCGGCGGGAGGGGCAAGAGACCCAGTACTTC,TRBD2,15,TRBV7-9,-,TRBJ2-5
CASSLAQGYYGYTF,TGTGCCAGCAGCTTGGCGCAGGGGTATTATGGCTACACCTTC,-,14,TRBV5-4,-,TRBJ1-2
CASSSPTNRGKNEQYF,TGTGCCAGCAGTTCCCCTACGAACAGGGGTAAGAACGAGCAGTACTTC,TRBD1,16,TRBV6-2/TRBV6-3,-,TRBJ2-7
CASSNGQNSPLHF,TGTGCCAGCTCAAACGGACAGAATTCACCCCTCCACTTT,-,13,TRBV18,-,TRBJ1-6
CASSLTGRETQYF,TGTGCCAGCTCGCTTACAGGGCGAGAGACCCAGTACTTC,-,13,TRBV2,-,TRBJ2-5
CASSQDMQSGINQPQHF,TGCGCCAGCAGCCAAGATATGCAGTCCGGGATCAATCAGCCCCAGCATTTT,-,17,TRBV4-3,-,TRBJ1-5
CASSIVVGAGGYGYTF,TGTGCCAGTAGTATAGTGGTTGGCGCAGGAGGCTATGGCTACACCTTC,-,16,TRBV19,-,TRBJ1-2
CASSQVQGTPYNTEAFF,TGCGCCAGCAGCCAAGTACAGGGGACGCCTTACAACACTGAAGCTTTCTTT,TRBD1,17,TRBV4-1,-,TRBJ1-1
CASSDGRDQPQHF,TGCGCCAGCAGTGATGGGCGAGATCAGCCCCAGCATTTT,-,13,TRBV10-2,few,TRBJ1-5
CASSSGTRPEYNEQFF,TGTGCCAGCAGTTCGGGGACAAGACCCGAATACAATGAGCAGTTCTTC,-,16,TRBV27,-,TRBJ2-1
CASSLRTGIQETQYF,TGTGCCAGCAGTCTCCGAACAGGGATCCAAGAGACCCAGTACTTC,-,15,TRBV27,-,TRBJ2-5
CASSFGTGDYEQYF,TGCGCCAGCAGTTTCGGGACAGGGGACTACGAGCAGTACTTC,TRBD1,14,TRBV4-1,many,TRBJ2-7
CSARTAYEQYF,TGCAGTGCCAGGACAGCCTACGAGCAGTACTTC,-,11,TRBV20-1,few,TRBJ2-7
CASSFGTGQGSTSTDTQYF,TGTGCCAGCAGCTTCGGGACCGGACAGGGTTCGACTAGCACAGATACGCAGTATTTT,TRBD1,19,TRBV11-3,-,TRBJ2-3
CASSPSEPTNEKLFF,TGTGCCAGCAGCCCATCCGAGCCAACTAATGAAAAACTGTTTTTT,-,15,TRBV27,once,TRBJ1-4
CASSLVGGSSYNEQFF,TGTGCCAGCAGCTTAGTCGGCGGTAGCTCCTACAATGAGCAGTTCTTC,-,16,TRBV13,-,TRBJ2-1
CASSLNGYNEQFF,TGTGCCAGCAGCTTAAACGGCTACAATGAGCAGTTCTTC,-,13,TRBV11-3,-,TRBJ2-1
CASMKLSEDTQYF,TGCGCCAGCATGAAACTGTCCGAGGATACGCAGTATTTT,-,13,TRBV5-1,-,TRBJ2-3
CASSQIGGGYEQYF,TGTGCCAGCAGCCAAATCGGGGGAGGGTACGAGCAGTACTTC,TRBD2,14,TRBV14,-,TRBJ2-7
CAIGTGSNTQYF,TGTGCCATCGGGACAGGGTCGAATACGCAGTATTTT,TRBD1,12,TRBV10-3,-,TRBJ2-3
CASSALAGGSGANVLTF,TGTGCCAGCAGTGCACTAGCGGGGGGCTCTGGGGCCAACGTCCTGACTTTC,TRBD2,17,TRBV9,once,TRBJ2-6
CASSVGDGGAYEQYF,TGTGCCAGCAGCGTAGGTGACGGGGGGGCCTACGAGCAGTACTTC,TRBD2,15,TRBV9,once,TRBJ2-7